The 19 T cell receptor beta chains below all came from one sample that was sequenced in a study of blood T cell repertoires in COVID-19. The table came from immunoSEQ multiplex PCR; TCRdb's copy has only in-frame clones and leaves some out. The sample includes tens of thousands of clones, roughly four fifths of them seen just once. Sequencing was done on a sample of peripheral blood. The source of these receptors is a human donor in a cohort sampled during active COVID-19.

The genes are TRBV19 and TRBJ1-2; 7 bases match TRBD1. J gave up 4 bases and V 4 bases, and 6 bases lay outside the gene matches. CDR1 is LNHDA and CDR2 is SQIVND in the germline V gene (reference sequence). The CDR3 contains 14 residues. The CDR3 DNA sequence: TGTGCCAGTAGTACCTTACAGGGGATCTATGGCTACACCTTC. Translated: CASSTLQGIYGYTF.

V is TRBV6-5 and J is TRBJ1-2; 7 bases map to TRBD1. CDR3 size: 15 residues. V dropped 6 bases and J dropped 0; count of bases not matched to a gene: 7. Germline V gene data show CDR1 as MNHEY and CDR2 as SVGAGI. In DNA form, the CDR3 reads TGTGCCAGCAGCGAGACAGGGATCGCTAACTATGGCTACACCTTC. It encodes CASSETGIANYGYTF.

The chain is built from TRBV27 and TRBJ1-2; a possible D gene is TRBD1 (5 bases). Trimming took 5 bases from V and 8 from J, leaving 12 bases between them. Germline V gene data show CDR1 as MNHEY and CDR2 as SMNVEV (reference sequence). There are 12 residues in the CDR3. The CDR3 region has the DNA TGTGCCAGCAGTGCCGCGGGGGGGGGCTACACCTTC. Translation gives CASSAAGGGYTF.

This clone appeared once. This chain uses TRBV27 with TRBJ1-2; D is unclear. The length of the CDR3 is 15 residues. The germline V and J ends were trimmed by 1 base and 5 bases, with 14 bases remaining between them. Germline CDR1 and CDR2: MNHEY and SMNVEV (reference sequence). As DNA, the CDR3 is TGTGCCAGCAGTTTATTCCCAACAGACGATTATGGCTACACCTTC. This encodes CASSLFPTDDYGYTF.

This CDR3 is CASRPPNRGQNEQFF. DNA for the CDR3: TGTGCCAGCAGACCACCTAACAGGGGGCAGAATGAGCAGTTCTTC. The J gene is TRBJ2-1, the V gene TRBV28; 9 bases map to TRBD1. Germline CDR1 reads MDHEN; CDR2 reads SYDVKM. There are 15 residues in the CDR3. Germline trimming cut 6 bases from V and 7 bases from J; bases unmatched to any gene: 10.

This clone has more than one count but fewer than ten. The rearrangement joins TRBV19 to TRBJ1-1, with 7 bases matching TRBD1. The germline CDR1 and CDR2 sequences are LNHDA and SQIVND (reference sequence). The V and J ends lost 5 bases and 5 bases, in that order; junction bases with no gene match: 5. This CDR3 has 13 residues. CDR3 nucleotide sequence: TGTGCCAGTAGTCTGCAGGGACAGACTGAAGCTTTCTTT. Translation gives CASSLQGQTEAFF.

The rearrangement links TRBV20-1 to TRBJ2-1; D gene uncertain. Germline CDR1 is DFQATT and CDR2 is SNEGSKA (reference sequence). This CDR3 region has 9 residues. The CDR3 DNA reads TGCAGATCATACAATGAGCAGTTCTTC. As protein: CRSYNEQFF.

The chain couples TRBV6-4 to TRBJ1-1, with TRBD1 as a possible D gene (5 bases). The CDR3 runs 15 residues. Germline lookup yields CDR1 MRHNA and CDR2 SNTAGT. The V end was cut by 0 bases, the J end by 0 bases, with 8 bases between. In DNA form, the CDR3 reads TGTGCCAGCAGTGACTCGGCAGGGATGAACACTGAAGCTTTCTTT. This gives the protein CASSDSAGMNTEAFF.

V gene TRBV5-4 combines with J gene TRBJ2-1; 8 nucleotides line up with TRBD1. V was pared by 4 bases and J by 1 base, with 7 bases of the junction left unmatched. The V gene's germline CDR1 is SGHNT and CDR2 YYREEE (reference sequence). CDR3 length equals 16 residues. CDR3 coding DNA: TGTGCCAGCAGCGCCGGACAGGGCAGATCCTACAATGAGCAGTTCTTC. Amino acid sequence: CASSAGQGRSYNEQFF.

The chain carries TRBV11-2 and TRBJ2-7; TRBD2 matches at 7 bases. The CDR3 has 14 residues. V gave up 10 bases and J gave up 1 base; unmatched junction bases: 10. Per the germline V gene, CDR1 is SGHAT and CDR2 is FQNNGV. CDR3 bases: TGTGCCACCCGGGGGAGGGGAATTTCCTACGAGCAGTACTTC. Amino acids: CATRGRGISYEQYF.

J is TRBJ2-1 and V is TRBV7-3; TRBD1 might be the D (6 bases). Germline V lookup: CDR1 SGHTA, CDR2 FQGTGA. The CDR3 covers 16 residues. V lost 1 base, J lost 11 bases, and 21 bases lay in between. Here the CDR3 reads CASSLNGGVASAQQFF. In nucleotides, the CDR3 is TGTGCCAGCAGCTTAAATGGGGGCGTAGCGAGCGCCCAGCAGTTCTTC. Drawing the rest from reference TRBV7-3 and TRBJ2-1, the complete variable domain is GAGVSQTPSNKVTEKGKYVELRCDPISGHTALYWYRQSLGQGPEFLIYFQGTGAADDSGLPNDRFFAVRPEGSVSTLKIQRTERGDSAVYLCASSLNGGVASAQQFFGPGTRLTVL.

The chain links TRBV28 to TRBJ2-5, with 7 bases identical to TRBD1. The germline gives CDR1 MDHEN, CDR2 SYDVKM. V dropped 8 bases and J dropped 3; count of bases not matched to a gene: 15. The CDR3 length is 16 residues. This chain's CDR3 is CASRNRGFHTKETQYF. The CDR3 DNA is TGTGCCAGCCGGAACAGGGGATTCCATACAAAAGAGACCCAGTACTTC.

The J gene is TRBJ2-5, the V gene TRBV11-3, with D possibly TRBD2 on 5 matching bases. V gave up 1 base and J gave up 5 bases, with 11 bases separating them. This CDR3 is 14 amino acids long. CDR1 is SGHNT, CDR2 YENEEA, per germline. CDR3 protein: CASSLAPGDETQYF. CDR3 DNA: TGTGCCAGCAGCTTAGCCCCCGGGGATGAGACCCAGTACTTC.

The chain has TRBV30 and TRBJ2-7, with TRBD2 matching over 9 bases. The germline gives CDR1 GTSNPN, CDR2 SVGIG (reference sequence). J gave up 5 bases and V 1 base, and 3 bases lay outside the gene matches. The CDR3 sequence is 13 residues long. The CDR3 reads CAWSDERGDEQYF. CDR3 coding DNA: TGTGCCTGGAGTGATGAGCGGGGGGACGAGCAGTACTTC.

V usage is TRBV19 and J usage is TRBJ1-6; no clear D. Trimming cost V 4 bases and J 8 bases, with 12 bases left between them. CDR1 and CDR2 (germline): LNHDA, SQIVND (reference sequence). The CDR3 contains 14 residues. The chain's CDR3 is CASSRDLRYSPLHF. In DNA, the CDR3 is TGTGCCAGTAGTAGAGACCTCCGTTATTCACCCCTCCACTTT.

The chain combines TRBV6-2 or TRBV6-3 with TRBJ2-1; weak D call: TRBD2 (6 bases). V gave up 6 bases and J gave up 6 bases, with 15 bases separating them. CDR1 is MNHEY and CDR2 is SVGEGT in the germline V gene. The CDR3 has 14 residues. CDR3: CASSPLPGGNEQFF. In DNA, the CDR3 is TGTGCCAGCAGCCCCCTCCCCGGGGGCAATGAGCAGTTCTTC.

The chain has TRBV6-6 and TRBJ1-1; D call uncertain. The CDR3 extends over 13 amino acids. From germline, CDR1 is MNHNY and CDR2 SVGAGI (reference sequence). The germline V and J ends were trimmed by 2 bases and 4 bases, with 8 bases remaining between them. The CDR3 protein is CASSYARGTEAFF. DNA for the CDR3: TGTGCCAGCAGTTACGCTCGCGGCACTGAAGCTTTCTTT.

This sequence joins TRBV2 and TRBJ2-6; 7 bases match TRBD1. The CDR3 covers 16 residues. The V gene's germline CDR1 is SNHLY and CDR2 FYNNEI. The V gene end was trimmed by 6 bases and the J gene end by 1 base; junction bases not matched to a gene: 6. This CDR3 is CASSGDRASGANVLTF. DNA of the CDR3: TGTGCCAGCAGCGGAGACAGGGCGTCTGGGGCCAACGTCCTGACTTTC.

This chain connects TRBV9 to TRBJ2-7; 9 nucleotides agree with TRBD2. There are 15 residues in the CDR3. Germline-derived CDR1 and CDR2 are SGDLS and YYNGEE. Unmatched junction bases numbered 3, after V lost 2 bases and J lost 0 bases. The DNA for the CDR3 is TGTGCCAGCAGCGTGAGCGGGGGGAACTCCTACGAGCAGTACTTC. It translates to CASSVSGGNSYEQYF.